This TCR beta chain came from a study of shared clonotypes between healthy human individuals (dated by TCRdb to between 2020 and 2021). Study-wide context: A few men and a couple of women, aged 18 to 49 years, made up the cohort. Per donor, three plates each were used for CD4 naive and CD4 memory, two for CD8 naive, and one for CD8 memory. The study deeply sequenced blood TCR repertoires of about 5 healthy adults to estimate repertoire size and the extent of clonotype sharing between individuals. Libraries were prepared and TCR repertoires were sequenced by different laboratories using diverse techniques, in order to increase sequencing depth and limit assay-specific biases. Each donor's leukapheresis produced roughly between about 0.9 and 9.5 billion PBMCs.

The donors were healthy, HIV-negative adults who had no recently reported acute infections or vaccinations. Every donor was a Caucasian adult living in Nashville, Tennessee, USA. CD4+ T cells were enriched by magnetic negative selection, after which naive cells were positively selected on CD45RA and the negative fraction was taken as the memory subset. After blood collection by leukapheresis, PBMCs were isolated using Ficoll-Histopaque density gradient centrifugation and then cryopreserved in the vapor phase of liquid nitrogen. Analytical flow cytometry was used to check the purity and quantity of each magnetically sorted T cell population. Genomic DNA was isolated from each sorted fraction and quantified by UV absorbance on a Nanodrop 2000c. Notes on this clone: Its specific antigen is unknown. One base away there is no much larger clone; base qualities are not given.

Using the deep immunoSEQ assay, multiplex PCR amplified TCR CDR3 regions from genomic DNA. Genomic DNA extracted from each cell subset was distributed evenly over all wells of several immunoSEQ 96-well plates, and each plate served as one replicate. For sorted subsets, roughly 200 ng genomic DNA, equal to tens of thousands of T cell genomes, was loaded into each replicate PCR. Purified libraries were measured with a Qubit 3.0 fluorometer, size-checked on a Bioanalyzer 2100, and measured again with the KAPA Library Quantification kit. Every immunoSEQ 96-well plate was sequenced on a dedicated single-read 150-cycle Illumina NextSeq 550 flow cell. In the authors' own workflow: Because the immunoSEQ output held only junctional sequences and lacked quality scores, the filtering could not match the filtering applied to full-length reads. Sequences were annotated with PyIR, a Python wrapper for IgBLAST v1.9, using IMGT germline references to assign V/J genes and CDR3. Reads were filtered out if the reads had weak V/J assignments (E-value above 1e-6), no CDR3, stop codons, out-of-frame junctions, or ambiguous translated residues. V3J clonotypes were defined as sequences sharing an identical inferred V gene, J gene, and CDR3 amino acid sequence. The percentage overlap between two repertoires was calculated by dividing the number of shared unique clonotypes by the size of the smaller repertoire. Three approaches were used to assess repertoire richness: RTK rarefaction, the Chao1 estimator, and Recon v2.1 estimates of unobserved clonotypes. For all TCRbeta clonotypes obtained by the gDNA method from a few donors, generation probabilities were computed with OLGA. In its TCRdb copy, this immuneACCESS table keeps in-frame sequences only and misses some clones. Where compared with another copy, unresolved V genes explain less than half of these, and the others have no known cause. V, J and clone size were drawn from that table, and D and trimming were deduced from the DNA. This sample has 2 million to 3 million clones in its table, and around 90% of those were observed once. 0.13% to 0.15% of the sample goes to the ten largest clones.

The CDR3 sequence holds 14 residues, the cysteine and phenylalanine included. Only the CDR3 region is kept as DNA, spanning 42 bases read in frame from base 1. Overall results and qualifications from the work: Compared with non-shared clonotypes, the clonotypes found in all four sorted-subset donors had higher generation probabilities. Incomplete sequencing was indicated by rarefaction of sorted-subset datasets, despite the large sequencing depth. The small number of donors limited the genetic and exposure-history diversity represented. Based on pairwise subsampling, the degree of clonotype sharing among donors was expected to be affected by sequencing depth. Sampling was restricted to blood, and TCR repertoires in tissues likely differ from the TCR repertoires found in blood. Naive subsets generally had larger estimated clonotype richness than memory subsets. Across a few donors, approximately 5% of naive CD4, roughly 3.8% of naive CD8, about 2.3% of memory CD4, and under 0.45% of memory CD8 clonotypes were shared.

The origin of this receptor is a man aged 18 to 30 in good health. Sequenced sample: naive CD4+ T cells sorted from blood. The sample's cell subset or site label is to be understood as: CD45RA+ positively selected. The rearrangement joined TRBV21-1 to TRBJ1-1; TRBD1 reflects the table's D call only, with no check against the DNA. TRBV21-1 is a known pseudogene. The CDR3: CASSNRGFNTEAFF. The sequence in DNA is TGTGCCAGCAGCAACAGGGGTTTTAACACTGAAGCTTTCTTT.